A selection of T cell receptor beta chains follows, all from one sample in a study of T cells after yellow fever vaccination. In TCRdb, the 5' RACE reads were re-called with MiXCR into one record per CDR3 protein. The sample gives about 400,000 distinct CDR3 sequences, about 9.9% of which show up once; less than 20% is in the top ten. This specimen consisted of PBMCs, obtained on the day of the first yellow fever vaccination. Every receptor here comes from a young man who received the YFV17D yellow fever vaccine. The CDR3 runs from the conserved cysteine through the conserved F or W. D genes are given only for firm matches. The size field is filled for only some rows; it gives once, few, many or a size class.

TRBJ2-2 | TRBV4-1 | TRBD1 | few | 15 | CASSQPTGETGELFF | TGCGCCAGCAGCCAACCGACAGGGGAAACCGGGGAGCTGTTTTTT
TRBJ1-3 | TRBV7-9 | - | - | 14 | CASEGWQAGNTIYF | TGTGCCAGCGAGGGGTGGCAAGCTGGAAACACCATATATTTT
TRBJ2-2 | TRBV4-1 | - | - | 18 | CASSQDPPGRSNTGELFF | TGCGCCAGCAGCCAAGATCCCCCCGGGCGAAGTAACACCGGGGAGCTGTTTTTT
TRBJ1-2 | TRBV29-1 | TRBD1 | - | 16 | CSVESTGGFWRYGYTF | TGCAGCGTTGAATCGACAGGGGGCTTTTGGCGTTATGGCTACACCTTC
TRBJ2-7 | TRBV6-5 | - | - | 14 | CASSYGGEAYEQYF | TGTGCCAGCAGTTACGGCGGGGAGGCCTACGAGCAGTACTTC
TRBJ2-7 | TRBV5-1 | - | few | 15 | CASSLAAGDAYEQYF | TGCGCCAGCAGCTTGGCGGCAGGGGATGCGTACGAGCAGTACTTC
TRBJ1-2 | TRBV5-6 | - | few | 13 | CASSFSQLYGYTF | TGTGCCAGCAGCTTTAGCCAGCTCTATGGCTACACCTTC
TRBJ1-5 | TRBV6-2/TRBV6-3 | - | few | 17 | CASSYPGPGVSNQPQHF | TGTGCCAGCAGTTACCCCGGGCCGGGGGTTAGCAATCAGCCCCAGCATTTT
TRBJ1-2 | TRBV6-2/TRBV6-3 | TRBD1 | few | 16 | CASSYSGQGLHYGYTF | TGTGCCAGCAGTTACTCCGGACAGGGCCTCCACTATGGCTACACCTTC
TRBJ1-2 | TRBV7-2 | - | - | 12 | CASSPQAYGYTF | TGTGCCAGCAGCCCGCAGGCCTATGGCTACACCTTC
TRBJ1-1 | TRBV7-6 | - | - | 13 | CASSFGEGTEAFF | TGTGCCAGCAGTTTTGGGGAGGGCACTGAAGCTTTCTTT
TRBJ2-1 | TRBV20-1 | - | few | 14 | CSAVGASSYNEQFF | TGCAGTGCTGTGGGGGCTAGCTCCTACAATGAGCAGTTCTTC
TRBJ2-1 | TRBV21-1 | - | few | 14 | CASSKPASQNEQFF | TGTGCCAGCAGCAAACCGGCTAGCCAAAATGAGCAGTTCTTC
TRBJ1-2 | TRBV7-9 | - | - | 14 | CASSLARRHYGYTF | TGTGCCAGCAGCTTGGCCCGTAGACACTATGGCTACACCTTC
TRBJ2-1 | TRBV5-1 | TRBD2 | many | 14 | CASSLDLAGPEQFF | TGCGCCAGCAGCTTGGACCTAGCGGGACCCGAGCAGTTCTTC
TRBJ2-3 | TRBV25-1 | TRBD2 | - | 17 | CASSRLTSGVFPDTQYF | TGTGCCAGCTCGAGGCTGACTAGCGGGGTCTTCCCAGATACGCAGTATTTT
TRBJ1-5 | TRBV12-3/TRBV12-4 | - | - | 14 | CASSFGSGHQPQHF | TGTGCCAGCAGTTTCGGGTCAGGGCATCAGCCCCAGCATTTT
TRBJ1-4 | TRBV27 | - | few | 13 | CATAQGRQEKLFF | TGTGCCACCGCACAGGGAAGGCAAGAAAAACTGTTTTTT
TRBJ2-7 | TRBV7-2 | - | few | 14 | CASSLGLNYYEQYF | TGTGCCAGCAGCTTGGGCCTAAACTACTATGAGCAGTACTTC
TRBJ2-2 | TRBV20-1 | TRBD2 | few | 16 | CSARDPSGGHTGELFF | TGCAGTGCTAGAGATCCTAGCGGGGGGCACACCGGGGAGCTGTTTTTT
TRBJ2-2 | TRBV28 | - | - | 15 | CASSSPTRSTGELFF | TGTGCCAGCAGTTCTCCGACTAGATCCACCGGGGAGCTGTTTTTT
TRBJ2-1 | TRBV7-2 | TRBD2 | few | 22 | CASSLSELGAGARLFSYNEQFF | TGTGCCAGCAGCTTATCGGAATTAGGAGCGGGGGCCCGGCTGTTCTCCTACAATGAGCAGTTCTTC
TRBJ2-1 | TRBV6-2/TRBV6-3 | - | - | 16 | CASSQRAGWLYNEQFF | TGTGCCAGCAGTCAGAGAGCAGGGTGGCTCTACAATGAGCAGTTCTTC
TRBJ2-5 | TRBV5-4 | - | few | 15 | CASSSTGPVGETQYF | TGTGCCAGCAGCTCCACGGGACCCGTGGGTGAGACCCAGTACTTC
TRBJ1-2 | TRBV7-2 | - | - | 15 | CASSYYLTANYGYTF | TGTGCCAGCAGCTACTACCTGACTGCGAACTATGGCTACACCTTC
TRBJ1-4 | TRBV28 | - | few | 13 | CASTDSVNEKLFF | TGTGCCAGCACCGACAGCGTTAATGAAAAACTGTTTTTT
TRBJ2-3 | TRBV5-1 | TRBD2 | - | 16 | CASSLDLLAGGNTQYF | TGCGCCAGCAGCTTGGACCTACTAGCGGGGGGAAATACGCAGTATTTT
TRBJ2-5 | TRBV19 | - | - | 14 | CASSSLQEEETQYF | TGTGCCAGTAGTTCACTTCAGGAGGAAGAGACCCAGTACTTC
TRBJ2-5 | TRBV5-1 | - | few | 15 | CASSREGGHQETQYF | TGCGCCAGCAGTCGCGAAGGCGGCCACCAAGAGACCCAGTACTTC